These 8 T cell receptor beta chains originate from one sample sequenced in a study of technical replicates of blood from a few donors. Assay: immunoSEQ multiplex PCR; the TCRdb copy retains only in-frame clones and omits some. The sample shows tens of thousands of clones, 80% to 95% of them seen only once. The sequenced material came from T cells isolated from PBMCs. All receptors derive from a human donor in good health.

The CDR3, as DNA: TGTGCCAGCAGCCAAGATGGGACTAGCGGGAGGGCCGCTACGCAGTATTTT. It yields the protein CASSQDGTSGRAATQYF. The chain employs TRBV4-2 and TRBJ2-3; 16 bases are shared with TRBD2. Germline values: CDR1 LGHNA, CDR2 YNFKEQ. The CDR3 spans 17 residues. The V and J ends lost 0 bases and 8 bases, in that order; junction bases with no gene match: 5.

This chain joins TRBV5-5 and TRBJ2-7, with unresolved D. V was pared by 0 bases and J by 2 bases, with 12 bases between. Germline V gene lookup returns CDR1 SGHKS and CDR2 YYEKEE (reference sequence). This CDR3 comprises 15 residues. The CDR3 DNA is TGTGCCAGCAGCTTGGACCGGGTCCGGGCCTACGAGCAGTACTTC. It encodes CASSLDRVRAYEQYF.

The chain has TRBV15 and TRBJ2-1; a possible D gene is TRBD1 (5 bases). Looked up from germline, CDR1 is LNHNV and CDR2 is YYDKDF (reference sequence). The CDR3 covers 15 residues. The ends were cut back, 1 base at V and 1 base at J, with 8 bases in the middle. The CDR3 sequence: CATSRVGASYNEQFF. The CDR3 DNA is TGTGCCACCAGCAGAGTAGGGGCATCCTACAATGAGCAGTTCTTC.

The rearrangement uses TRBV11-2 and TRBJ2-5, with 7 nucleotides matching TRBD2. V was pared by 1 base and J by 5 bases, with 10 bases of the junction left unmatched. Per germline, CDR1 SGHAT and CDR2 FQNNGV. The CDR3 consists of 16 residues. The CDR3: CASSLVGGSVAETQYF. The CDR3 DNA reads TGTGCCAGCAGCTTAGTTGGCGGGAGTGTAGCCGAGACCCAGTACTTC. Supplemented by reference TRBV11-2 and TRBJ2-5, the full variable domain reads EAGVAQSPRYKIIEKRQSVAFWCNPISGHATLYWYQQILGQGPKLLIQFQNNGVVDDSQLPKDRFSAERLKGVDSTLKIQPAKLEDSAVYLCASSLVGGSVAETQYFGPGTRLLVL.

This chain connects TRBV5-1 to TRBJ2-3; D unresolved. The germline V gene encodes CDR1 SGHRS and CDR2 YFSETQ. Trimming removed 4 bases from V and 2 bases from J, with 8 bases in between. The CDR3 is made up of 13 amino acids. The CDR3 loop is CASSPRVTDTQYF. In nucleotides, the CDR3 is TGCGCCAGCAGCCCCCGGGTCACAGATACGCAGTATTTT.

The V call is TRBV7-9, the J call TRBJ1-2; tentative D call: TRBD1 (6 bases). Looked up from germline, CDR1 is SEHNR and CDR2 is FQNEAQ (reference sequence). The V end was cut by 6 bases, the J end by 6 bases, with 17 bases between. The length of the CDR3 is 14 residues. The CDR3 bases are TGTGCCAGCAGTTCAGCCGACAGGCGGCATGGCTACACCTTC. Encoded protein: CASSSADRRHGYTF.

This chain uses TRBV19 with TRBJ2-3, with 8 bases matching TRBD2. After removal of 1 base from V and 1 base from J, the junction contained 10 bases not matched to a gene. The germline CDR1 and CDR2 sequences are LNHDA and SQIVND (reference sequence). The CDR3 is made up of 18 amino acids. The chain's CDR3 is CASSIVRTSNLRTDTQYF. In nucleotides, the CDR3 is TGTGCCAGTAGTATAGTAAGGACTAGCAACCTACGCACAGATACGCAGTATTTT.

The chain uses TRBV18 and TRBJ2-1, with TRBD2 matching over 8 bases. Germline assignment: CDR1 KGHSH and CDR2 LQKENI. The CDR3 totals 15 residues. J lost 9 bases, V lost 10 bases, and 17 bases had no gene match. The chain's CDR3 is CATSLGAGEVGEQFF. The CDR3 DNA is TGTGCCACTTCCCTAGGAGCGGGAGAGGTTGGTGAGCAGTTCTTC.